The 30 T cell receptor beta chains below all came from one sample that was sequenced in a study of shared clonotypes between healthy human individuals. The table came from immunoSEQ multiplex PCR; TCRdb's copy has only in-frame clones and leaves some out. The sample yields some 2.1 million clones, approximately 94% seen once. As defined, naive CD8 cells were CD45RO-negative and positively selected for CCR7, with terminally differentiated effector memory CD45RA+ cells excluded. Source material: naive CD8+ T cells sorted from blood. The receptors here all came from a man younger than 30 in good health.

The rearrangement links TRBV9 to TRBJ1-4; D is possibly TRBD1 (6 bases). CDR1 and CDR2 from the germline V gene are SGDLS and YYNGEE. Trimming removed 8 bases at V and 6 bases at J, with 14 bases between. This CDR3 is 13 amino acids long. The CDR3 coding sequence is TGTGCCAGTCAGGGGCCCCCTCATGAAAAACTGTTTTTT. Protein: CASQGPPHEKLFF.

V is TRBV5-4 and J is TRBJ2-1, with a tentative D call TRBD2 (5 bases). This CDR3 has 14 residues. CDR1 and CDR2 (germline): SGHNT, YYREEE (reference sequence). The germline V and J ends were trimmed by 2 bases and 10 bases, with 16 bases remaining between them. The CDR3 spells CASSFLGGLSEQFF. The CDR3 DNA reads as TGTGCCAGCAGCTTCCTGGGCGGGCTGTCGGAGCAGTTCTTC.

On this clone itself: At the DNA level, this CDR3 is encoded by other sequences in the same sample as well. This chain connects TRBV27 to TRBJ2-1; 10 nucleotides match TRBD2. There are 13 residues in the CDR3. Germline V CDR1 and CDR2: MNHEY, SMNVEV (reference sequence). V shed 6 bases and J 7 bases; nucleotides not matched to a gene: 3. CDR3 loop: CASSLLAGNEQFF. The CDR3 nucleotides read TGTGCCAGCAGCCTACTAGCGGGAAATGAGCAGTTCTTC.

The rearrangement joins TRBV6-5 to TRBJ2-7, with a weak D call TRBD2 (5 bases). Trimming took off 1 base at V and 1 base at J, with 8 bases between the two ends. The CDR3 is made up of 14 amino acids. In germline, CDR1 is MNHEY, CDR2 SVGAGI. CDR3 nucleotide sequence: TGTGCCAGCAGTTACTTTACGGGATCCTACGAGCAGTACTTC. It yields the protein CASSYFTGSYEQYF.

This clone was recorded only once. This specimen includes other DNA sequences encoding the same CDR3. The CDR3 spells CSVEGESDWDIQYF. As DNA, the CDR3 is TGCAGCGTTGAGGGGGAATCGGATTGGGACATTCAGTACTTC. This chain uses TRBV29-1 with TRBJ2-4, with D possibly being TRBD1 or TRBD2 (5 bases each). The CDR3 consists of 14 residues. Germline CDR1 reads SQVTM; CDR2 reads ANQGSEA. Trimming left V 3 bases short and J 8 bases short, with 17 bases between.

Written as DNA, the CDR3 is TGTGCCAGCAGCCCAGGGACTAGCGGGGGGATTATCCACGAGCAGTACTTC. Translation gives CASSPGTSGGIIHEQYF. The V call is TRBV5-4, the J call TRBJ2-7, with 15 bases lining up with TRBD2. The V gene end was trimmed by 4 bases and the J gene end by 5 bases; junction bases not matched to a gene: 10. The CDR3 is 17 amino acids. Germline assignment: CDR1 SGHNT and CDR2 YYREEE (reference sequence).

The chain uses TRBV9 and TRBJ2-2; perhaps TRBD1 as D (6 bases). V gave up 4 bases and J gave up 7 bases, with 17 bases separating them. The germline V gene encodes CDR1 SGDLS and CDR2 YYNGEE. The CDR3 sequence is 15 residues long. The CDR3 bases are TGTGCCAGCAGCCCCTTCTGGGGGCAAAGCGGGGAGCTGTTTTTT. This translates into CASSPFWGQSGELFF.

Notes on this clone: The same CDR3 also results from other DNA sequences found in this sample. V is TRBV27 and J is TRBJ2-3, with TRBD1 as a possible D gene (5 bases). Trimming stripped 2 bases from V and 0 bases from J, with 9 bases between. Germline V gene data show CDR1 as MNHEY and CDR2 as SMNVEV (reference sequence). This CDR3 comprises 15 residues. Here the CDR3 DNA reads TGTGCCAGCAGTTTAGGGGCGACTAGCACAGATACGCAGTATTTT. Amino acids: CASSLGATSTDTQYF.

The chain employs TRBV27 and TRBJ2-7, with 7 bases aligning to TRBD1. The CDR3 contains 14 residues. Germline V CDR1 and CDR2: MNHEY, SMNVEV (reference sequence). Trimming removed 4 bases from V and 2 bases from J; junction bases left unmatched: 5. The CDR3 sequence: CASSSDREPYEQYF. Written as DNA, the CDR3 is TGTGCCAGCAGTTCAGACAGGGAACCCTACGAGCAGTACTTC.

The rearrangement joins TRBV5-1 to TRBJ2-1, with 13 nucleotides matching TRBD2. Germline V lookup: CDR1 SGHRS, CDR2 YFSETQ. This CDR3 region has 16 residues. After removal of 0 bases from V and 6 bases from J, the junction contained 3 bases not matched to a gene. In nucleotides, the CDR3 is TGCGCCAGCAGCTTGGATCGACTAGCGGGGGGCAATGAGCAGTTCTTC. Translated: CASSLDRLAGGNEQFF.

The V and J genes are TRBV7-9 and TRBJ2-7; D is possibly TRBD1 (5 bases). Germline assignment: CDR1 SEHNR and CDR2 FQNEAQ (reference sequence). Trimming removed 1 base from V and 4 bases from J, with 14 bases in between. CDR3 length equals 15 residues. The CDR3 nucleotides read TGTGCCAGCAGCTTAGAAGCCACAGGTATATACGAGCAGTACTTC. This encodes CASSLEATGIYEQYF.

DNA of the CDR3: TGTGCCAGCAGGCTCTCAGCGAACACCGGGGAGCTGTTTTTT. It is translated as CASRLSANTGELFF. The rearrangement joins TRBV27 to TRBJ2-2, with D uncertain. CDR1 and CDR2 (germline): MNHEY, SMNVEV (reference sequence). This CDR3 is 14 amino acids long. The V gene lost 6 bases and the J gene lost 0 bases, with 8 bases spanning the gap.

The V call is TRBV5-4, the J call TRBJ2-1; 9 positions match TRBD2. The CDR3 is 15 amino acids. The germline V gene encodes CDR1 SGHNT and CDR2 YYREEE (reference sequence). V trimming: 2 bases; J trimming: 2 bases; junction bases outside the gene matches: 2. CDR3 region: CASSFVAGAYNEQFF. In nucleotides, the CDR3 is TGTGCCAGCAGCTTCGTAGCGGGGGCCTACAATGAGCAGTTCTTC.

By share of the sample, this clone is medium-sized. This chain uses TRBV27 with TRBJ2-7, with 7 bases aligning to TRBD1. Trimming removed 6 bases from V and 5 bases from J; junction bases left unmatched: 4. Germline V gene sequence: CDR1 MNHEY, CDR2 SMNVEV (reference sequence). The CDR3 extends over 12 amino acids. The CDR3 DNA follows: TGTGCCAGCAGACAGGGGACCCACGAGCAGTACTTC. Its protein product is CASRQGTHEQYF.

The gene calls are TRBV29-1 and TRBJ2-7; the D is unclear. V lost 7 bases to trimming and J lost 0 bases, with 13 bases between them. This CDR3 is 13 amino acids long. Germline values: CDR1 SQVTM, CDR2 ANQGSEA. This chain's CDR3 is CSARTESSYEQYF. CDR3 nucleotides: TGCAGCGCTAGGACGGAGAGCTCCTACGAGCAGTACTTC.

V is TRBV7-9 and J is TRBJ2-3; 14 bases are shared with TRBD2. Germline values: CDR1 SEHNR, CDR2 FQNEAQ (reference sequence). V lost 6 bases to trimming and J lost 3 bases; unmatched junction nucleotides: 5. The CDR3 contains 16 residues. The CDR3 coding sequence is TGTGCCAGCAGAAGGACTAGCGGGAGGAGTACAGATACGCAGTATTTT. Its protein is CASRRTSGRSTDTQYF.

This rearrangement joins TRBV7-2 to TRBJ2-1; weak D call: TRBD2 (5 bases). The V and J ends lost 3 bases and 0 bases respectively, with 15 bases between them. The CDR3 has 17 residues. The germline V gene has CDR1 SGHTA and CDR2 FQGNSA. CDR3 in DNA: TGTGCCAGCAGCTTTCGAGCTAGGAGGAGCTCCTACAATGAGCAGTTCTTC. This translates into CASSFRARRSSYNEQFF. The full variable domain, completed using reference TRBV7-2 and TRBJ2-1, is GAGVSQSPSNKVTEKGKDVELRCDPISGHTALYWYRQSLGQGLEFLIYFQGNSAPDKSGLPSDRFSAERTGGSVSTLTIQRTQQEDSAVYLCASSFRARRSSYNEQFFGPGTRLTVL.

J is TRBJ2-7 and V is TRBV27, with a weak D call TRBD2 (5 bases). The length of the CDR3 is 14 residues. Trimming shortened V by 4 bases and J by 3 bases, and 13 bases separated the two germline ends. CDR1 and CDR2 from the germline V gene are MNHEY and SMNVEV (reference sequence). CDR3 bases: TGTGCCAGCAGTTACGAGGGAGCCGTCTACGAGCAGTACTTC. This gives the protein CASSYEGAVYEQYF.

Note on this clone: Other DNA sequences in the sample encode the same CDR3. This sequence joins TRBV5-4 and TRBJ2-7; TRBD2 is a possible D gene (6 bases). Between the trimmed V and J ends, which lost 2 bases and 0 bases, there was a span of 9 bases. The germline CDR1 and CDR2 sequences are SGHNT and YYREEE (reference sequence). The CDR3 runs 14 residues. The CDR3 protein is CASSFGGSSYEQYF. In nucleotides, the CDR3 is TGTGCCAGCAGCTTCGGGGGAAGCTCCTACGAGCAGTACTTC. The entire variable domain, with the rest obtained from reference TRBV5-4 and TRBJ2-7, is as follows: ETGVTQSPTHLIKTRGQQVTLRCSSQSGHNTVSWYQQALGQGPQFIFQYYREEENGRGNFPPRFSGLQFPNYSSELNVNALELDDSALYLCASSFGGSSYEQYFGPGTRLTVT.

The count of this clone is one. This chain uses TRBV7-9 with TRBJ2-5; 8 nucleotides line up with TRBD2. This CDR3 is 16 amino acids long. From germline, CDR1 is SEHNR and CDR2 FQNEAQ (reference sequence). V lost 2 bases and J lost 4; bases outside the gene matches: 9. CDR3 residues: CASSLRTSIDGETQYF. The CDR3 DNA reads as TGTGCCAGCAGCTTAAGGACTAGCATAGACGGAGAGACCCAGTACTTC.

J is TRBJ1-4 and V is TRBV30; D might be TRBD1 (5 bases). The CDR3 spans 13 residues. Trimming took 8 bases from V and 8 from J, leaving 18 bases between them. CDR1 is GTSNPN and CDR2 is SVGIG in the germline V gene (reference sequence). The CDR3 DNA reads as TGTGCCGGTCTGGCGCAGGGTGGGGAAAAACTGTTTTTT. Translating gives CAGLAQGGEKLFF.

The rearrangement joins TRBV7-2 to TRBJ2-2; D gene uncertain. V lost 5 bases, J lost 6 bases, and 10 bases lay in between. Germline lookup yields CDR1 SGHTA and CDR2 FQGNSA. This CDR3 has 13 residues. CDR3 region: CASSPMIAGELFF. CDR3 nucleotide sequence: TGTGCCAGCAGCCCAATGATCGCCGGGGAGCTGTTTTTT.

The J gene is TRBJ2-3, the V gene TRBV5-4; no clear D gene. This CDR3 is 14 amino acids long. The germline gives CDR1 SGHNT, CDR2 YYREEE (reference sequence). V was clipped by 1 base and J by 2 bases, with 8 bases between them. The CDR3 region is CASSLSSYTDTQYF. The CDR3 bases are TGTGCCAGCAGCTTGTCCTCGTACACAGATACGCAGTATTTT.

The chain joins TRBV5-6 to TRBJ2-1, with D perhaps assigned TRBD1 or TRBD2 (6 bases each). Trimming left V 5 bases short and J 9 bases short, with 18 bases between. CDR1 SGHDT and CDR2 YYEEEE come from the germline V gene. CDR3 length: 14 amino acids. The CDR3 nucleotides are TGTGCCAGCAGTCACACCACGGGGGCGGGTGAGCAGTTCTTC. Protein product: CASSHTTGAGEQFF.

This chain uses TRBV19 with TRBJ1-3, with no clear D. The length of the CDR3 is 15 residues. Germline V gene data show CDR1 as LNHDA and CDR2 as SQIVND (reference sequence). Trimming left V 2 bases short and J 0 bases short, with 8 bases between. The CDR3 region is CASSIYSSSGNTIYF. In DNA, the CDR3 is TGTGCCAGTAGTATATACAGTAGCTCTGGAAACACCATATATTTT.

With regard to this clone: This same CDR3 is encoded by further DNA sequences in the sample. V is TRBV5-4 and J is TRBJ2-5; 7 bases match TRBD1. With V trimmed by 0 bases and J by 4 bases, 6 bases remained unmatched. Germline CDR1 is SGHNT and CDR2 is YYREEE (reference sequence). CDR3 length: 15 amino acids. CDR3 residues: CASSLASGGPETQYF. The DNA for the CDR3 is TGTGCCAGCAGCTTGGCCTCAGGGGGTCCAGAGACCCAGTACTTC.

This clone has only one observation. This chain uses TRBV5-4 with TRBJ2-7, with D hard to call. The V end was cut by 5 bases, the J end by 3 bases, with 12 bases between. The germline gives CDR1 SGHNT, CDR2 YYREEE (reference sequence). This CDR3 comprises 13 residues. CDR3 sequence (DNA): TGTGCCAGCAGACCTGGACCTAACTACGAGCAGTACTTC. Translating gives CASRPGPNYEQYF.

The chain employs TRBV29-1 and TRBJ1-1, with a weak D call TRBD1 (5 bases). Looked up from germline, CDR1 is SQVTM and CDR2 is ANQGSEA. This CDR3 contains 15 residues. With 7 bases removed from V and 0 bases from J, the gap between germline ends came to 18 bases. Here the CDR3 reads CSASMGGVLNTEAFF. CDR3 in DNA: TGCAGCGCCTCAATGGGGGGGGTTCTGAACACTGAAGCTTTCTTT.

The gene calls are TRBV7-6 and TRBJ1-1, with D perhaps matching TRBD1 (5 bases). The germline V and J ends were trimmed by 4 bases and 0 bases, with 15 bases remaining between them. The V gene's germline CDR1 is SGHVS and CDR2 FNYEAQ. The CDR3 loop spans 16 amino acids. This chain's CDR3 is CASSSPAGTVNTEAFF. CDR3 nucleotide sequence: TGTGCCAGCAGCTCCCCGGCCGGGACGGTGAACACTGAAGCTTTCTTT.

The chain joins TRBV4-3 to TRBJ2-7; 9 bases fit TRBD2. Unmatched junction bases numbered 5, after V lost 4 bases and J lost 1 base. The CDR3 runs to 15 residues. Germline CDR1 reads LGHNA; CDR2 reads YSLEER. The CDR3 nucleotides are TGCGCCAGCAGCCCCGGGACTAGCAGTTCCTACGAGCAGTACTTC. Translating gives CASSPGTSSSYEQYF.